This is a list of T cell receptor beta chains from one sample in a study of T-cell reconstitution after alpha-beta-depleted transplantation in children. TCRdb called the PCR reads again in MiXCR, with one record for every CDR3 protein. The table has about 78,000 distinct CDR3 sequences, 14% seen once. Sequenced here: PBMCs, mostly from graft donor cells, sampled 180 days after TCRalphabeta/CD19-depleted stem cell transplant. The receptor set was obtained from a male patient between 2 and 15 years old who had a stem cell transplant for acute lymphoblastic leukemia, so the T cells may come from the graft donor. The CDR3 runs from the conserved cysteine through the conserved F or W. A D gene is named only where the DNA matches it firmly. Clone size is given for some rows only: seen once, a few or many times, or a class if the clone is expanded.

CDR3nt: TGCGCCAGCAGCCAAGATCCGGTTCAGCCCCAGCATTTT
CDR3aa: CASSQDPVQPQHF
v_gene: TRBV4-1
j_gene: TRBJ1-5
abundance: few
d_gene: NA
len: 13

CDR3nt: TGTGCCAGCATCCGTGGGGGGCTAGGAAACACCATATATTTT
CDR3aa: CASIRGGLGNTIYF
v_gene: TRBV12-3/TRBV12-4
j_gene: TRBJ1-3
abundance: few
d_gene: NA
len: 14

CDR3nt: TGTGCCAGCAGAGGGAATGAGCAGTTCTTC
CDR3aa: CASRGNEQFF
v_gene: TRBV6-2/TRBV6-3
j_gene: TRBJ2-1
abundance: NA
d_gene: NA
len: 10

CDR3nt: TGCGCCAGCAGCCGGGTGGACAGGGGGCGGGGTACGCAGTATTTT
CDR3aa: CASSRVDRGRGTQYF
v_gene: TRBV4-3
j_gene: TRBJ2-3
abundance: NA
d_gene: TRBD1
len: 15

CDR3nt: TGTGCCATCAGTGAGTCAGACGGGAACCGCGATACGCAGTATTTT
CDR3aa: CAISESDGNRDTQYF
v_gene: TRBV10-3
j_gene: TRBJ2-3
abundance: few
d_gene: NA
len: 15

CDR3nt: TGTGCCAGCAGTGTCCTACAGGGACCCGGGGAGCTGTTTTTT
CDR3aa: CASSVLQGPGELFF
v_gene: TRBV6-1
j_gene: TRBJ2-2
abundance: few
d_gene: NA
len: 14

CDR3nt: TGCAGCGTTGAAGCGTCAGTCAAAGAGGGCTACACCTTC
CDR3aa: CSVEASVKEGYTF
v_gene: TRBV29-1
j_gene: TRBJ1-2
abundance: NA
d_gene: NA
len: 13

CDR3nt: TGTGCCAGCAGCTTGTTCCGGGACACTGAAGCTTTCTTT
CDR3aa: CASSLFRDTEAFF
v_gene: TRBV5-5
j_gene: TRBJ1-1
abundance: few
d_gene: NA
len: 13

CDR3nt: TGCGCCAGCAGCTTTTCCCGACGGGGTTCACCCCTCCACTTT
CDR3aa: CASSFSRRGSPLHF
v_gene: TRBV5-1
j_gene: TRBJ1-6
abundance: NA
d_gene: NA
len: 14

CDR3nt: TGTGCCACCAGTGATTTGCCCCGGACAGGATCCGGGGAGCTGTTTTTT
CDR3aa: CATSDLPRTGSGELFF
v_gene: TRBV24-1
j_gene: TRBJ2-2
abundance: many
d_gene: TRBD1
len: 16

CDR3nt: TGCGCCAGCAGCCCCCCCGACAGGGGCCATGGCTACACCTTC
CDR3aa: CASSPPDRGHGYTF
v_gene: TRBV4-3
j_gene: TRBJ1-2
abundance: few
d_gene: TRBD1
len: 14

CDR3nt: TGTGCCAGCAGCTTAGACAGGTGGGAAGAGACCCAGTACTTC
CDR3aa: CASSLDRWEETQYF
v_gene: TRBV7-2
j_gene: TRBJ2-5
abundance: few
d_gene: NA
len: 14

CDR3nt: TGTGCCAGCAGCGTAGGGGGACTGAACACCGGGGAGCTGTTTTTT
CDR3aa: CASSVGGLNTGELFF
v_gene: TRBV9
j_gene: TRBJ2-2
abundance: few
d_gene: NA
len: 15

CDR3nt: TGTGCCAGCAGTTCTACCTCTACAGGGAGTTCGCAAGAGACCCAGTACTTC
CDR3aa: CASSSTSTGSSQETQYF
v_gene: TRBV11-2
j_gene: TRBJ2-5
abundance: NA
d_gene: NA
len: 17

CDR3nt: TGTGCCAGCAGGCTTGGGGGGACCCAGTACTTC
CDR3aa: CASRLGGTQYF
v_gene: TRBV2
j_gene: TRBJ2-5
abundance: NA
d_gene: NA
len: 11

CDR3nt: TGTGCCAGCAGTTTTGAGGATGAGCAGTTCTTC
CDR3aa: CASSFEDEQFF
v_gene: TRBV28
j_gene: TRBJ2-1
abundance: few
d_gene: NA
len: 11

CDR3nt: TGCGCCAGCAGCCAAGGGGCAGGGCGGGCTTTCTTT
CDR3aa: CASSQGAGRAFF
v_gene: TRBV4-1
j_gene: TRBJ1-1
abundance: many
d_gene: NA
len: 12

CDR3nt: TGCGCCAGCAGCCAGGGGGCGGGAGTCTACGAGCAGTACTTC
CDR3aa: CASSQGAGVYEQYF
v_gene: TRBV4-3
j_gene: TRBJ2-7
abundance: NA
d_gene: NA
len: 14

CDR3nt: TGTGCCAGCAGCCGAGGGGGGGCTATTGGCAATCAGCCCCAGCATTTT
CDR3aa: CASSRGGAIGNQPQHF
v_gene: TRBV7-2
j_gene: TRBJ1-5
abundance: NA
d_gene: NA
len: 16

CDR3nt: TGTGCCAGCATTCAGGGGGAGACCCAGTACTTC
CDR3aa: CASIQGETQYF
v_gene: TRBV6-2/TRBV6-3
j_gene: TRBJ2-5
abundance: NA
d_gene: NA
len: 11

CDR3nt: TGTGCCAGCAGTTTTGACAGGGTCCGAGTCGAGACCCAGTACTTC
CDR3aa: CASSFDRVRVETQYF
v_gene: TRBV6-5
j_gene: TRBJ2-5
abundance: few
d_gene: TRBD1
len: 15

CDR3nt: TGCAGTGCTAGTTCCGGGGTGGGACAGCCCCAGCATTTT
CDR3aa: CSASSGVGQPQHF
v_gene: TRBV20-1
j_gene: TRBJ1-5
abundance: many
d_gene: NA
len: 13

CDR3nt: TGTGCCAGCAGCGTAGGTCGGGACAGCGTGTATGGCTACACCTTC
CDR3aa: CASSVGRDSVYGYTF
v_gene: TRBV9
j_gene: TRBJ1-2
abundance: NA
d_gene: TRBD1
len: 15

CDR3nt: TGTGCCAGCTCACCCCGGGACACGAATGAAAAACTGTTTTTT
CDR3aa: CASSPRDTNEKLFF
v_gene: TRBV18
j_gene: TRBJ1-4
abundance: few
d_gene: NA
len: 14

CDR3nt: TGTGCCAGCAGTTTTGTCGACAGGGTGAACACTGAAGCTTTCTTT
CDR3aa: CASSFVDRVNTEAFF
v_gene: TRBV12-3/TRBV12-4
j_gene: TRBJ1-1
abundance: many
d_gene: TRBD1
len: 15

CDR3nt: TGTGCCATCAGTGAGTTCCCTAAGCAGACCCAGTACTTC
CDR3aa: CAISEFPKQTQYF
v_gene: TRBV10-3
j_gene: TRBJ2-5
abundance: many
d_gene: NA
len: 13

CDR3nt: TGTGCCAGCAACCCGGACAGCCGGCCGCTCTACGAGCAGTACTTC
CDR3aa: CASNPDSRPLYEQYF
v_gene: TRBV6-1
j_gene: TRBJ2-7
abundance: many
d_gene: NA
len: 15

CDR3nt: TGTGCCAGCAGCTTTGGCGTTCGTACAGGGAGTAGTGGTGAAGCTTTCTTT
CDR3aa: CASSFGVRTGSSGEAFF
v_gene: TRBV7-8
j_gene: TRBJ1-1
abundance: few
d_gene: NA
len: 17

CDR3nt: TGCAGTGCTCCGACTCCGAATGAGCAGTTCTTC
CDR3aa: CSAPTPNEQFF
v_gene: TRBV20-1
j_gene: TRBJ2-1
abundance: few
d_gene: NA
len: 11

CDR3nt: TGTGCCAGCAGCGTAAGACAGGGAAACACCGGGGAGCTGTTTTTT
CDR3aa: CASSVRQGNTGELFF
v_gene: TRBV9
j_gene: TRBJ2-2
abundance: NA
d_gene: TRBD1
len: 15

CDR3nt: TGTGCCAGCAGTTTTGGTTACTCGAGATTGGGGAACACAGATACGCAGTATTTT
CDR3aa: CASSFGYSRLGNTDTQYF
v_gene: TRBV12-3/TRBV12-4
j_gene: TRBJ2-3
abundance: NA
d_gene: NA
len: 18

CDR3nt: TGCAGTGCTAGAGAAGACTCCCTGCAAGAGACCCAGTACTTC
CDR3aa: CSAREDSLQETQYF
v_gene: TRBV20-1
j_gene: TRBJ2-5
abundance: many
d_gene: NA
len: 14

CDR3nt: TGTGCCAGCAGTTACTCGGCGCGGGGGCAAGAGACCCAGTACTTC
CDR3aa: CASSYSARGQETQYF
v_gene: TRBV6-5
j_gene: TRBJ2-5
abundance: NA
d_gene: TRBD2
len: 15

CDR3nt: TGCGCCAGCGGAAGACAGGGGAACACCGGGGAGCTGTTTTTT
CDR3aa: CASGRQGNTGELFF
v_gene: TRBV5-1
j_gene: TRBJ2-2
abundance: NA
d_gene: TRBD1
len: 14

CDR3nt: TGCGCCAGCAGCTTGGAAACAGGGGGGTTTTGGTCACCCCTCCACTTT
CDR3aa: CASSLETGGFWSPLHF
v_gene: TRBV5-1
j_gene: TRBJ1-6
abundance: few
d_gene: TRBD1
len: 16

CDR3nt: TGCAGTGCGGGGACAGGGCGGTTCCCCACCTACGAGCAGTACTTC
CDR3aa: CSAGTGRFPTYEQYF
v_gene: TRBV20-1
j_gene: TRBJ2-7
abundance: many
d_gene: TRBD1
len: 15